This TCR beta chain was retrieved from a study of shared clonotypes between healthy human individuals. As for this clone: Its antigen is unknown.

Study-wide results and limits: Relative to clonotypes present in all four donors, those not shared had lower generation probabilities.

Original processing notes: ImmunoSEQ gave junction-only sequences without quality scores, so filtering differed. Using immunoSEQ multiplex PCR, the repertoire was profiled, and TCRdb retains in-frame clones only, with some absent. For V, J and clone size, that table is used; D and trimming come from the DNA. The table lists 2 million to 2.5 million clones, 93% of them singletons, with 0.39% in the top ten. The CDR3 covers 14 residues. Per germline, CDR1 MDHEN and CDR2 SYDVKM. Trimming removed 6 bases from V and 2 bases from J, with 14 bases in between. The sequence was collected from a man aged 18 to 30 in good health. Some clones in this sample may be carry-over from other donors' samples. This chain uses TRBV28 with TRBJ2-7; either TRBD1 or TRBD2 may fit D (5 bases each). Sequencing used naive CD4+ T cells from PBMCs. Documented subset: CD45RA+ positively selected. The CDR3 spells CASRRQRGAYEQYF. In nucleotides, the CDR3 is TGTGCCAGCAGGAGGCAGAGGGGTGCCTACGAGCAGTACTTC.